This T cell receptor beta chain stems from a study of Ad26.COV2.S vaccination and SARS-CoV-2 variants. Clones were sequenced by immunoSEQ multiplex PCR, and TCRdb holds only the in-frame ones, with some missing. The sample has about half a million clones, roughly nine tenths seen once. This CDR3 has 11 residues. The germline V and J ends were trimmed by 11 bases and 2 bases, with 10 bases remaining between them. Germline CDR1 is SEHNR and CDR2 is FQNEAQ (reference sequence). Specified treatment: some 20 received Ad26.COV2.S at low or high dose, single or two shots; roughly five received placebo; per-sample allocation not given. After the first vaccine or placebo injection, samples were drawn on day 63. A few counts support this clone.

The genes are TRBV7-9 and TRBJ2-7; no definite D call. Sequencing was performed on peripheral blood, taken in a trial of Ad26.COV2.S vaccine versus placebo. The source is a person aged 18-60 years who received the Ad26.COV2.S COVID-19 vaccine or a placebo. In DNA form, the CDR3 reads TGTGCCTTCGCCGATGCCTACGAGCAGTACTTC. Protein sequence: CAFADAYEQYF.